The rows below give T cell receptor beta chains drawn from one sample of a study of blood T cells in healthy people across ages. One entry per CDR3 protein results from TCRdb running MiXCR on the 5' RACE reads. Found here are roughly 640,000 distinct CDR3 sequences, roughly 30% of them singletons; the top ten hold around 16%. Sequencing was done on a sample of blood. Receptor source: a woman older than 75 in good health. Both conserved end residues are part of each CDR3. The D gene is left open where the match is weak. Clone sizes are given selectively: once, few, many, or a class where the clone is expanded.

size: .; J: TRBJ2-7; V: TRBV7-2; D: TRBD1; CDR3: CASSRVTGAYEQYF; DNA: TGTGCCAGCAGCCGCGTAACAGGGGCCTACGAGCAGTACTTC
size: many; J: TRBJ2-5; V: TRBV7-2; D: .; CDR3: CASSLGAAGATQYF; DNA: TGTGCCAGCAGCTTAGGTGCTGCGGGGGCGACCCAGTACTTC
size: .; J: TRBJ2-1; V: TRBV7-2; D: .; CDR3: CASSLWDRAEQFF; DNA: TGTGCCAGCAGCCTATGGGACCGGGCTGAGCAGTTCTTC
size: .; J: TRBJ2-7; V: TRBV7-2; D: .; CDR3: CASSYRDGPHEQYF; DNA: TGTGCCAGCAGCTACCGAGACGGGCCCCACGAGCAGTACTTC
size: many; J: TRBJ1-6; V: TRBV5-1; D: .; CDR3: CASSLKMDSNNSPLHF; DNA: TGCGCCAGCAGCTTAAAGATGGACAGTAACAACTCACCCCTCCACTTT
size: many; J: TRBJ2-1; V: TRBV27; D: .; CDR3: CASSRLGGYNEQFF; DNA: TGTGCCAGCAGTCGCCTAGGGGGCTACAATGAGCAGTTCTTC
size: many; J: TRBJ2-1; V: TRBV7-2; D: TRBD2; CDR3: CASSLGTSLGSEQFF; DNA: TGTGCCAGCAGCCTGGGGACTAGCTTGGGTTCTGAGCAGTTCTTC
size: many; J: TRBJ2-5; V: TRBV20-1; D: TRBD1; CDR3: CSATGGETQYF; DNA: TGCAGTGCCACAGGGGGTGAGACCCAGTACTTC
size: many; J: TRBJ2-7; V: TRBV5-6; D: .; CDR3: CASRRSPGYEQYF; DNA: TGTGCCAGCAGACGTTCCCCGGGCTACGAGCAGTACTTC
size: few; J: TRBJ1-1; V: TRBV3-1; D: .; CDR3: CASSFSTALEAFF; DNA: TGTGCCAGCAGTTTTTCGACAGCCCTTGAAGCTTTCTTT
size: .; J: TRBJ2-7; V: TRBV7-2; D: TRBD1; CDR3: CACSSLQGIHEQYF; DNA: TGTGCCTGCAGCTCACTACAGGGGATCCATGAGCAGTACTTC
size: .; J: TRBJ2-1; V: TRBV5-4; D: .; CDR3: CASSLVGRSYNEQFF; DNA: TGTGCCAGCAGCTTGGTGGGCAGATCCTACAATGAGCAGTTCTTC
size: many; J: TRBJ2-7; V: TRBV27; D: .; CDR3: CASSFKGQNYEQYF; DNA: TGTGCCAGCAGTTTTAAAGGACAGAATTACGAGCAGTACTTC
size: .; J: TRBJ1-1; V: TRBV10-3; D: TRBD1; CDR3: CAISIGRDRGAEAFF; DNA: TGTGCCATCAGTATCGGTCGGGACAGGGGCGCTGAAGCTTTCTTT
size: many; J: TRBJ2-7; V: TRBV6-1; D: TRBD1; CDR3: CASKRTGSYEQYF; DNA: TGTGCCAGCAAGCGGACAGGTTCCTACGAGCAGTACTTC
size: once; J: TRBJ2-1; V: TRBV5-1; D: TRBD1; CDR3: CASSLGQGEYNEQFF; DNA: TGCGCCAGCAGCTTGGGACAGGGTGAATACAATGAGCAGTTCTTT
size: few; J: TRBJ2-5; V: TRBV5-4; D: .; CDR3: CASSLALGAETQYF; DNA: TGTGCCAGCAGCTTGGCCCTGGGGGCGGAGACCCAGTACTTC
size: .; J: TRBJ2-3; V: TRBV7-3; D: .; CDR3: CASSQTGDTQYF; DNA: TGTGCCAGCAGCCAAACAGGAGATACGCAGTATTTT
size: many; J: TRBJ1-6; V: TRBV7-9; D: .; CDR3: CASSSGVINSPLHF; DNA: TGTGCCAGCAGCTCCGGGGTCATTAATTCACCCCTCCACTTT
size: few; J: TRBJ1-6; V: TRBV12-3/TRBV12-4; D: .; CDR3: CASSFLERNNSPLHF; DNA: TGTGCCAGCAGTTTTCTCGAACGGAACAATTCACCCCTCCACTTT
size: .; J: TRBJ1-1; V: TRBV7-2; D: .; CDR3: CASSRMAAFF; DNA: TGTGCCAGCAGCCGTATGGCAGCTTTCTTT
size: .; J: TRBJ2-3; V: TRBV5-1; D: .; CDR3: CASREGSTDTQYF; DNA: TGCGCCAGCAGGGAGGGGAGCACAGATACGCAGTATTTT
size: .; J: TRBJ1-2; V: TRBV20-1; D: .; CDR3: CSARDTAVRYGYTF; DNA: TGCAGTGCTAGAGATACCGCAGTCCGATATGGCTACACCTTC
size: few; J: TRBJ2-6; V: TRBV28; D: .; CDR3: CASSPPGLPSGANVLTF; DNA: TGTGCCAGCAGTCCGCCAGGGCTACCCTCTGGGGCCAACGTCCTGACTTTC
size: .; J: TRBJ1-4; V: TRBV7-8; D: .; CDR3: CASSFDREKLFF; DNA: TGTGCCAGCAGCTTTGACAGGGAAAAACTGTTTTTT
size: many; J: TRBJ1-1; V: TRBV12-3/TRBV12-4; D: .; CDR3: CASSTSQARGPFF; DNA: TGTGCCAGCAGTACGAGCCAGGCACGGGGACCTTTCTTT
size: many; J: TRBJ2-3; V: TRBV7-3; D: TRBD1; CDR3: CASSTTGGRGDTQYF; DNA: TGTGCCAGCAGCACAACAGGGGGAAGGGGGGATACGCAGTATTTT
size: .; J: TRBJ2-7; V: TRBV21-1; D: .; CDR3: CANSQDVTYEQYF; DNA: TGTGCCAACAGCCAAGACGTCACCTACGAGCAGTACTTC
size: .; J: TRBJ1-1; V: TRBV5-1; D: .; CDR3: CASSYGQSEAFF; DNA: TGCGCCAGCAGCTACGGACAGTCTGAAGCTTTCTTT
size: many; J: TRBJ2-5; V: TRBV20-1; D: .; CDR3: CSARGHQETQYF; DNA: TGCAGTGCTAGAGGCCATCAAGAGACCCAGTACTTC
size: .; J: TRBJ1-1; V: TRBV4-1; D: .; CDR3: CASSGGGGLNTEAFF; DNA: TGCGCCAGCAGCGGAGGGGGGGGACTAAACACTGAAGCTTTCTTT
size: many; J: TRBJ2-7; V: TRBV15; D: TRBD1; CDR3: CATSRGQREQYF; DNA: TGTGCCACCAGCAGGGGACAGAGGGAGCAGTACTTC
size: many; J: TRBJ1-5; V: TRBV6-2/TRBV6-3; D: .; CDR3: CASSYVQGKARSNQPQHF; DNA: TGTGCCAGCAGTTACGTTCAGGGGAAAGCACGAAGCAATCAGCCCCAGCATTTT
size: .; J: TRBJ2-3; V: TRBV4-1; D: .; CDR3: CASSPSFPDHTKATDTQYF; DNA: TGCGCCAGCAGCCCCTCCTTCCCGGACCATACTAAGGCAACAGATACGCAGTATTTT
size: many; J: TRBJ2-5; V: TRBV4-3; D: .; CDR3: CASSQDSAGKLGETQYF; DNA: TGCGCCAGCAGCCAAGATTCGGCAGGGAAGCTCGGAGAGACCCAGTACTTC
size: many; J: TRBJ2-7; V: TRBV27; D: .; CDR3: CASSLRGASSYEQYF; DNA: TGTGCCAGCAGTTTAAGGGGAGCGAGCTCCTACGAGCAGTACTTC
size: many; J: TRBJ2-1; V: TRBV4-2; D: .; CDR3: CASRGTASSYNEQFF; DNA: TGTGCCAGCAGAGGGACGGCGAGCTCCTACAATGAGCAGTTCTTC
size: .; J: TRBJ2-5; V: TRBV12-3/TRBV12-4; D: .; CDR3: CASRPNTGQETQYF; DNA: TGTGCCAGCAGACCTAACACGGGGCAAGAGACCCAGTACTTC
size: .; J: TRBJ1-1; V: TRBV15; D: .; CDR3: CATSRPGRGMNAEAFF; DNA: TGTGCCACCAGCAGACCAGGTAGGGGGATGAACGCTGAAGCTTTCTTT
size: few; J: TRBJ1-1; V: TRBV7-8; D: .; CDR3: CASSLGIQTLNTEAFF; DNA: TGTGCCAGCAGCTTAGGAATCCAGACTCTGAACACTGAAGCTTTCTTT